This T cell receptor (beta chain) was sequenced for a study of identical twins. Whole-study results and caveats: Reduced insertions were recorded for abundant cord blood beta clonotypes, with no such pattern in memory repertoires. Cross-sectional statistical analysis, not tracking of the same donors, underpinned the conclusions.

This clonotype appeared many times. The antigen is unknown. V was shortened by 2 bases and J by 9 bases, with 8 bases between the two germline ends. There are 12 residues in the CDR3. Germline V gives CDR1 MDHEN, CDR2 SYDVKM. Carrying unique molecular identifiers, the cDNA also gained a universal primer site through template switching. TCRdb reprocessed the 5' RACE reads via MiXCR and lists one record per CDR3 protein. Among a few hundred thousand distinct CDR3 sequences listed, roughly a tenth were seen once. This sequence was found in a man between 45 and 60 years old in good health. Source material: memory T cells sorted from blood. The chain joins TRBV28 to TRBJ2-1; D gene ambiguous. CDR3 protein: CASSLSFSEQFF. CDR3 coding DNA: TGTGCCAGCAGTTTAAGTTTCAGTGAGCAGTTCTTC.